Included here is one T cell receptor beta chain sequence, with context. TCRdb keeps only in-frame clones here, not all; method: immunoSEQ multiplex PCR. The data contain roughly 380,000 clones, roughly 77% of them singletons. The data originate from a study of blood T cell repertoires in COVID-19. The length of the CDR3 is 15 residues. From germline, CDR1 is SGHVS and CDR2 FQNEAQ. V shed 1 base and J shed 2 bases, with 8 bases lying between them. The sequencing input was peripheral blood. The rearrangement links TRBV7-8 to TRBJ2-2; no firm D call. This receptor was identified in a human donor with acute or convalescent COVID-19. The donor label of this sample is uncertain. The CDR3 spells CASSLVGRNTGELFF. As DNA, the CDR3 is TGTGCCAGCAGCTTAGTGGGCCGTAACACCGGGGAGCTGTTTTTT.